This is a list of T cell receptor beta chains from one sample in a study of regulatory T cells in long-lasting Graves disease. A single record per CDR3 protein comes from TCRdb applying MiXCR to the multiplex PCR reads. This repertoire shows about 540,000 distinct CDR3 sequences, approximately 13% found once; its top ten account for roughly 10%. This sample was shared with a second study, whose subject was T cells in Graves' hyperthyroidism and ophthalmopathy.

The sequencing used peripheral blood mononuclear cells (PBMCs), collected at new diagnosis, from a patient treated with antithyroid drugs. The receptor source for this set is a man aged 30 to 45 with Graves disease. Each CDR3 is given without its conserved first and last residue. Fields, in order: V gene, CDR3 protein.

TRBV29-1	SVEFLIWLAEAADTQY
TRBV29-1	SVEDGVRETQY
TRBV11-2	ASSLDGADEQY
TRBV19	ASSIFVAAGNTIY
TRBV6-1	ASGHSGSTDTQY
TRBV6-1	ASSEAPDTEAF
TRBV11-2	ASRHYRGPTSTDTQY
TRBV5-6	ASSLGVGSGIRTDTQY
TRBV20-1	SALDRGNTEAF
TRBV29-1	SVEVGGADTQY
TRBV5-1	ASSLGAGTGTEAS
TRBV12-3/TRBV12-4	ASSGRLAGASYNEQF
TRBV10-2	ASSRILAGAYNEQF
TRBV6-9	ASSYQGGSGTEAF
TRBV12-3/TRBV12-4	ASSFKGPEAF
TRBV6-5	ASSYGTGHGEKLF
TRBV30	AWSKGDLEKLF
TRBV28	ASSESRTLSNQPQH
TRBV7-8	ASSLIFQTDHYEQY
TRBV28	ASSRPGLARNEQF
TRBV12-3/TRBV12-4	ASTKQAWHGYT
TRBV27	ASAAGGRNQPQH
TRBV13	ASSLALLAEAF
TRBV7-9	ASSLGVRLGADTQY
TRBV29-1	SVAGEEPYEQY
TRBV29-1	SARQGLNTGELF